The clone carrying this TCR beta chain has ten or more counts. What it binds is unknown. The sample belongs to a study of CD8+CD57+ T cells in acquired aplastic anemia. Patients who underwent sequencing had shown CD8+CD57+ cell expansion by flow cytometry. Every patient was diagnosed with severe acquired aplastic anemia. Study conclusions and caveats: Researchers reported that CD8+ Simpson's diversity was not significantly different in patients versus controls.

CDR1 and CDR2 from the germline V gene are LNHDA and SQIVND (reference sequence). The CDR3 is made up of 17 amino acids. Trimming removed 5 bases at V and 8 bases at J, with 27 bases between. Investigators profiled TCR beta VDJ and CDR3 from genomic DNA template. TCRdb re-analysed the reads in MiXCR, keeping a single row per CDR3 protein. The sample has roughly 260,000 distinct CDR3 sequences; around half are singletons. The sequence derives from a human donor with aplastic anemia. The sequencing input was sorted CD4+, CD8+, or CD8+CD57+ T cells (not recorded which) from PBMCs. The V and J genes are TRBV19 and TRBJ1-2, with D unclear. The CDR3 sequence: CASSYGEDSAGFQGYTF. In DNA, the CDR3 is TGTGCCAGTAGTTATGGGGAGGACTCGGCCGGTTTTCAAGGCTACACCTTC.